What follows are 30 T cell receptor beta chains derived from one specimen sequenced in a study of blood T cell repertoires in COVID-19. Only in-frame clones appear in the TCRdb table, and some are missing; sequencing was by immunoSEQ multiplex PCR. The sample has roughly 320,000 clones, around nine tenths seen once. The source material was peripheral blood. Receptors originate from a woman in her twenties or thirties with COVID-19, enrolled during active disease.

The rearrangement uses TRBV19 and TRBJ1-1; maybe TRBD1 (5 bases). The CDR3 is 13 residues long. V lost 6 bases and J 10 bases, leaving 18 bases between the germline ends. Germline-derived CDR1 and CDR2 are LNHDA and SQIVND (reference sequence). The CDR3 is CASRNVGGRVAFF. CDR3 sequence (DNA): TGTGCCAGTAGAAACGTGGGGGGGAGAGTAGCTTTCTTT.

The chain links TRBV28 to TRBJ1-3, with 7 bases identical to TRBD1. The CDR3 runs to 16 residues. With V trimmed by 6 bases and J by 4 bases, 12 bases remained unmatched. Germline CDR1 and CDR2: MDHEN and SYDVKM. The chain's CDR3 is CASRTVQGMGGNTIYF. CDR3 DNA: TGTGCCAGCAGAACCGTACAGGGGATGGGAGGAAACACCATATATTTT.

This clone was seen a handful of times. V usage is TRBV16 and J usage is TRBJ1-3; D remains unclear. V lost 0 bases, J lost 4 bases, and 7 bases lay in between. This CDR3 region has 14 residues. CDR1 KGHSY and CDR2 FQNENV come from the germline V gene. The CDR3 loop reads CASSQSMQGNTIYF. Written as DNA, the CDR3 is TGTGCCAGCAGCCAATCGATGCAGGGAAACACCATATATTTT.

This rearrangement joins TRBV14 to TRBJ1-2, with 8 bases fitting TRBD1. With 3 bases clipped from V and 5 bases from J, the junction kept 5 bases outside the gene matches. CDR3 length: 14 residues. The germline gives CDR1 SGHDN, CDR2 FVKESK. The CDR3 sequence is CASSHDRGLYGYTF. The CDR3 nucleotides are TGTGCCAGCAGCCACGACAGGGGACTATATGGCTACACCTTC.

This clone was observed a single time. The chain carries TRBV7-2 and TRBJ2-2; 8 nucleotides align to TRBD2. The V segment lost 2 bases and the J segment 8 bases; nucleotides outside the gene matches: 10. CDR1 is SGHTA and CDR2 is FQGNSA in the germline V gene. CDR3 length: 16 amino acids. CDR3 residues: CASSLYRAGVGGELFF. The DNA of the CDR3 is TGTGCCAGCAGCTTATACCGAGCGGGGGTGGGTGGGGAGCTGTTTTTT.

The gene calls are TRBV28 and TRBJ2-5; weak D call: TRBD2 (6 bases). The CDR3 runs 13 residues. Trimming removed 3 bases at V and 5 bases at J, with 10 bases between. The germline V gene has CDR1 MDHEN and CDR2 SYDVKM. CDR3 sequence reads: CASSLGAGETQYF. The CDR3 DNA follows: TGTGCCAGCAGTTTGGGTGCGGGGGAGACCCAGTACTTC. Drawing the rest from reference TRBV28 and TRBJ2-5, the complete variable domain is DVKVTQSSRYLVKRTGEKVFLECVQDMDHENMFWYRQDPGLGLRLIYFSYDVKMKEKGDIPEGYSVSREKKERFSLILESASTNQTSMYLCASSLGAGETQYFGPGTRLLVL.

V usage is TRBV4-1 and J usage is TRBJ2-1; D gene uncertain. CDR3 length: 17 amino acids. Germline V lookup: CDR1 MGHRA, CDR2 YSYEKL. The V and J ends lost 1 base and 4 bases respectively, with 17 bases between them. The CDR3 DNA sequence: TGCGCCAGCAGCCAAGGCTCGGCTAGGTCACTATACAATGAGCAGTTCTTC. Translation gives CASSQGSARSLYNEQFF.

This chain uses TRBV5-1 with TRBJ1-5; TRBD1 matches 8 bases. Looked up from germline, CDR1 is SGHRS and CDR2 is YFSETQ. V trimming: 2 bases; J trimming: 3 bases; junction bases outside the gene matches: 13. The CDR3 length is 18 residues. CDR3 sequence (DNA): TGCGCCAGCAGCTTATACCCTACAGGGGGAAATTACAATCAGCCCCAGCATTTT. It is translated as CASSLYPTGGNYNQPQHF.

The chain carries TRBV5-1 and TRBJ2-2; TRBD1 matches at 8 bases. Germline CDR1 and CDR2: SGHRS and YFSETQ. The CDR3 has 15 amino acids. V gave up 6 bases and J gave up 4 bases; unmatched junction bases: 8. CDR3 loop: CASTYQGAVTGELFF. CDR3 nucleotides: TGCGCCAGCACGTACCAGGGGGCGGTCACCGGGGAGCTGTTTTTT.

The chain joins TRBV3-1 (or the pseudogene TRBV3-2) to TRBJ1-2; D uncertain. Germline V lookup: CDR1 LGHDT, CDR2 YNNKEL (reference sequence). The V and J ends lost 1 base and 2 bases respectively, with 14 bases between them. This CDR3 has 16 residues. The CDR3 sequence: CASSQGLNPGNYGYTF. The CDR3 nucleotides read TGTGCCAGCAGCCAAGGCCTTAATCCTGGCAACTATGGCTACACCTTC.

A word on this clone: Compared with germline, one end of the junction differs, possibly owing to a read error. This sequence joins TRBV3-1 (or the pseudogene TRBV3-2) and TRBJ2-1; D gene uncertain. This CDR3 comprises 14 residues. CDR1 and CDR2 from the germline V gene are LGHDT and YNNKEL (reference sequence). The DNA for the CDR3 is TGTGCCAGCAGCCAAGTCGACTCCAACAATGAGCAGTTCTTC. Encoded protein: CASSQVDSNNEQFF.

This chain connects TRBV30 to TRBJ2-7; a weak D match, TRBD1 (5 bases). CDR1 GTSNPN and CDR2 SVGIG come from the germline V gene (reference sequence). V lost 0 bases and J 3 bases, leaving 15 bases between the germline ends. The CDR3 is 15 residues long. The CDR3, as DNA: TGTGCCTGGAGTGTGAAGGGGTTAACCTTCTACGAGCAGTACTTC. This codes for CAWSVKGLTFYEQYF. Together with reference TRBV30 and TRBJ2-7, the CDR3 gives the full variable domain: SQTIHQWPATLVQPVGSPLSLECTVEGTSNPNLYWYRQAAGRGLQLLFYSVGIGQISSEVPQNLSASRPQDRQFILSSKKLLLSDSGFYLCAWSVKGLTFYEQYFGPGTRLTVT.

J is TRBJ1-2 and V is TRBV2; 9 bases agree with TRBD1. CDR1 is SNHLY and CDR2 is FYNNEI in the germline V gene. The junction had 9 bases not matched to a gene; V was cut back by 5 bases and J by 5 bases. This CDR3 has 15 amino acids. The CDR3 is CASSPLRDRGYGYTF. CDR3 DNA: TGTGCCAGCAGTCCGTTAAGAGACAGGGGGTATGGCTACACCTTC.

CDR3 sequence reads: CASKRVGGYNEQFF. The CDR3 nucleotides read TGTGCCAGTAAGAGGGTTGGCGGCTACAATGAGCAGTTCTTC. This chain joins TRBV19 and TRBJ2-1; D might be TRBD2 (5 bases). Germline CDR1 LNHDA, CDR2 SQIVND (reference sequence). Deletions cut 7 bases from V and 3 bases from J, with 13 bases between. The CDR3 consists of 14 residues. The complete variable domain, with remaining parts taken from reference TRBV19 and TRBJ2-1, reads DGGITQSPKYLFRKEGQNVTLSCEQNLNHDAMYWYRQDPGQGLRLIYYSQIVNDFQKGDIAEGYSVSREKKESFPLTVTSAQKNPTAFYLCASKRVGGYNEQFFGPGTRLTVL.

The gene calls are TRBV5-1 and TRBJ1-1, with 9 bases that match TRBD1. The V gene's germline CDR1 is SGHRS and CDR2 YFSETQ. V gave up 7 bases and J gave up 5 bases; unmatched junction bases: 15. The CDR3 is 16 residues long. CDR3 loop: CASGRRPGQGGTEAFF. The CDR3 nucleotides read TGCGCCAGCGGACGGAGGCCGGGACAGGGTGGGACTGAAGCTTTCTTT.

In regard to this clone: Other DNA sequences in this sample translate to the same CDR3. The chain joins TRBV12-3 or TRBV12-4 to TRBJ1-5; D is undetermined. This CDR3 is built from 12 residues. With 6 bases removed from V and 2 bases from J, the gap between germline ends came to 5 bases. This CDR3 is CASRRGNQPQHF. In DNA, the CDR3 is TGTGCCAGCAGACGGGGCAATCAGCCCCAGCATTTT.

The chain uses TRBV10-3 and TRBJ1-2, with no clear D. Looked up from germline, CDR1 is ENHRY and CDR2 is SYGVKD. Trimming stripped 4 bases from V and 5 bases from J, with 5 bases between. The CDR3 sequence is 11 residues long. In DNA, the CDR3 is TGTGCCATCAGTGGAACATATGGCTACACCTTC. Translated, it gives CAISGTYGYTF.

The chain couples TRBV16 to TRBJ2-5; 8 nucleotides align to TRBD2. Looked up from germline, CDR1 is KGHSY and CDR2 is FQNENV. V lost 5 bases, J lost 2 bases, and 4 bases stayed unmatched. This CDR3 has 14 residues. The CDR3 nucleotides read TGTGCCAGCAGCAGGACTAGCTCTCAAGAGACCCAGTACTTC. Protein sequence: CASSRTSSQETQYF. The full variable domain, rest sourced from reference TRBV16 and TRBJ2-5, is GEEVAQTPKHLVRGEGQKAKLYCAPIKGHSYVFWYQQVLKNEFKFLISFQNENVFDETGMPKERFSAKCLPNSPCSLEIQATKLEDSAVYFCASSRTSSQETQYFGPGTRLLVL.

This chain uses TRBV29-1 with TRBJ2-5; the D gene is possibly TRBD2 (5 bases). CDR1 and CDR2 (germline): SQVTM, ANQGSEA. The CDR3 has 16 residues. Deletions cut 6 bases from V and 1 base from J, with 21 bases between. The CDR3 region has the DNA TGCAGCGTCGATACCAGAGGGTCTGAGGTCCAAGAGACCCAGTACTTC. Residues: CSVDTRGSEVQETQYF.

The rearrangement uses TRBV7-9 and TRBJ2-7; no clear D gene. Germline V gene lookup returns CDR1 SEHNR and CDR2 FQNEAQ (reference sequence). V gave up 0 bases and J gave up 3 bases, with 9 bases separating them. This CDR3 has 14 amino acids. CDR3 coding DNA: TGTGCCAGCAGCTTAGCGGGCAACAGCTACGAGCAGTACTTC. It encodes CASSLAGNSYEQYF.

This rearrangement joins TRBV11-2 to TRBJ1-5; D gene uncertain. Germline CDR1 and CDR2: SGHAT and FQNNGV. The CDR3 covers 13 residues. V lost 3 bases and J 6 bases, leaving 9 bases between the germline ends. CDR3 in amino acids: CASSLAAGQPQHF. The CDR3 DNA sequence: TGTGCCAGCAGCTTGGCGGCGGGTCAGCCCCAGCATTTT.

The chain combines TRBV13 with TRBJ2-7; D is possibly TRBD2 (7 bases). Trimming pared 4 bases from V and 7 bases from J, leaving 20 bases between. Germline CDR1 PRHDT, CDR2 FYEKMQ (reference sequence). The CDR3 consists of 15 residues. For the CDR3, the DNA is TGTGCCAGCAGCTCACAAACAGGGTCAGCGGGGGAGCAGTACTTC. Protein: CASSSQTGSAGEQYF.

This chain joins TRBV19 and TRBJ2-3; 8 bases map to TRBD1. Losses at the gene ends were 4 bases for V and 3 bases for J; bases not matched to a gene: 9. This CDR3 region has 16 residues. Germline values: CDR1 LNHDA, CDR2 SQIVND (reference sequence). This CDR3 reads CASSTTGGVVTDTQYF. DNA for the CDR3: TGTGCCAGTAGTACCACAGGGGGAGTGGTGACAGATACGCAGTATTTT.

J is TRBJ1-4 and V is TRBV2, with D perhaps TRBD1 (5 bases). This CDR3 has 14 amino acids. The V and J ends lost 2 bases and 11 bases respectively, with 15 bases between them. Germline V gene data show CDR1 as SNHLY and CDR2 as FYNNEI. CDR3 DNA: TGTGCCAGCAGTGAATATCTTCGGGGGGACAAACTGTTTTTT. Protein sequence: CASSEYLRGDKLFF.

J is TRBJ2-2 and V is TRBV19; D may be TRBD1 (5 bases). Germline lookup yields CDR1 LNHDA and CDR2 SQIVND (reference sequence). V lost 3 bases, J lost 4 bases, and 6 bases lay in between. The CDR3 loop spans 13 amino acids. CDR3 loop: CASSIGATGELFF. DNA for the CDR3: TGTGCCAGTAGTATTGGGGCCACCGGGGAGCTGTTTTTT.

This rearrangement joins TRBV3-1 (or the pseudogene TRBV3-2) to TRBJ1-5; D not resolved. Germline values: CDR1 LGHDT, CDR2 YNNKEL (reference sequence). The V end was cut by 6 bases, the J end by 2 bases, with 11 bases between. The CDR3 runs to 14 residues. Here the CDR3 DNA reads TGTGCCAGCAGTCCTAACCGGGGCAATCAGCCCCAGCATTTT. Its protein product is CASSPNRGNQPQHF.

The rearrangement joins TRBV6-4 to TRBJ2-3; D is ambiguous. CDR1 is MRHNA and CDR2 is SNTAGT in the germline V gene. V gave up 3 bases and J gave up 13 bases, with 14 bases separating them. The CDR3 totals 12 residues. Here the CDR3 reads CASSDESRFKYF. DNA of the CDR3: TGTGCCAGCAGTGATGAGTCCAGGTTTAAGTATTTT.

V and J are TRBV12-5 and TRBJ1-1; D remains ambiguous. Trimming pared 7 bases from V and 4 bases from J, leaving 19 bases between. Germline CDR1 LGHNT, CDR2 FRNRAP. The length of the CDR3 is 15 residues. The CDR3 protein is CASAYLGREFTEAFF. DNA for the CDR3: TGTGCTAGTGCTTACCTTGGACGGGAGTTCACTGAAGCTTTCTTT.

The chain recombines TRBV18 with TRBJ2-2, with TRBD2 as a possible D gene (7 bases). Germline assignment: CDR1 KGHSH and CDR2 LQKENI. Trimming shortened V by 2 bases and J by 2 bases, and 12 bases separated the two germline ends. This CDR3 has 16 amino acids. CDR3 amino acids: CASSPTRGANTGELFF. The CDR3 DNA reads as TGTGCCAGCTCACCAACCCGGGGGGCCAACACCGGGGAGCTGTTTTTT.

The table lists this clone with a count of one. This rearrangement joins TRBV2 to TRBJ2-2; 11 nucleotides agree with TRBD1. After removal of 7 bases from V and 10 bases from J, the junction contained 8 bases not matched to a gene. CDR3 size: 14 residues. CDR1 SNHLY and CDR2 FYNNEI come from the germline V gene. CDR3 DNA: TGTGCCAGCACGGGACAGGGGGGTTCGGAGGAGCTGTTTTTT. It is translated as CASTGQGGSEELFF.